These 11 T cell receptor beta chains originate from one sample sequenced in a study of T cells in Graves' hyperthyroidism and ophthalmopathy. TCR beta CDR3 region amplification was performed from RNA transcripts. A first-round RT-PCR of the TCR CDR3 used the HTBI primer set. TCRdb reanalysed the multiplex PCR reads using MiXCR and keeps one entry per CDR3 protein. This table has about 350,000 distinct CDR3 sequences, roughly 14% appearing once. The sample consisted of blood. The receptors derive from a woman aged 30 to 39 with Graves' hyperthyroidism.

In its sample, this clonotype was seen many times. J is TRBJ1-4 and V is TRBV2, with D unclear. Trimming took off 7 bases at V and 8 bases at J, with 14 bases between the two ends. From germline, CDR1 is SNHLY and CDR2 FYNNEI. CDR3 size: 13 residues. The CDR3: CASTPEAGEKLFF. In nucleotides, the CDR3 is TGTGCCAGCACACCCGAGGCCGGGGAAAAACTGTTTTTT.

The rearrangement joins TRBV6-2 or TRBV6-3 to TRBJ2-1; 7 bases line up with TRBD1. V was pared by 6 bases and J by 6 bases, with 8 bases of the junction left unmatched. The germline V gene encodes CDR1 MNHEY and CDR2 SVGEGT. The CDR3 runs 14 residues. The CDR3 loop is CASSPDRVVNEQFF. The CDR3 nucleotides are TGTGCCAGCAGCCCCGACAGGGTGGTCAATGAGCAGTTCTTC.

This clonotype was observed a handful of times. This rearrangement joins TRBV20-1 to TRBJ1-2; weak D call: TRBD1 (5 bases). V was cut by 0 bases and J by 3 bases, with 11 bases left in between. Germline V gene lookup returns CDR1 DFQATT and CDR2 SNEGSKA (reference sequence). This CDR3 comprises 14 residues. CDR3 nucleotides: TGCAGTGCTAGAGAGGGGACGAGGGACTATGGCTACACCTTC. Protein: CSAREGTRDYGYTF.

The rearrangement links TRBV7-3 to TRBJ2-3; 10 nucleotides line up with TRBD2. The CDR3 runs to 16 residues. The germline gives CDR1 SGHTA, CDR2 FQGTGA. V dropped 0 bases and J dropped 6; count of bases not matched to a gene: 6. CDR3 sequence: CASSLTSGSGRDTQYF. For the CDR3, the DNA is TGTGCCAGCAGCTTAACCTCGGGTAGCGGGAGGGATACGCAGTATTTT.

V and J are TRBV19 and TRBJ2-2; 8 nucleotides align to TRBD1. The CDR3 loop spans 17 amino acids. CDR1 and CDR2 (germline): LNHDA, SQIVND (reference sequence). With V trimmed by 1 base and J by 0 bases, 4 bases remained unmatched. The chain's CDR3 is CASSIVTGGTNTGELFF. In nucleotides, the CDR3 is TGTGCCAGTAGTATAGTCACAGGGGGTACGAACACCGGGGAGCTGTTTTTT.

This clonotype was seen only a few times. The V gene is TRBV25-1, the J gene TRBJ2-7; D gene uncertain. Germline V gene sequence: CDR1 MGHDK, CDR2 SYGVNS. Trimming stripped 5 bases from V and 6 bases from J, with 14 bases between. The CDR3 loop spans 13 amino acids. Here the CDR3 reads CASSSPFGLEQYF. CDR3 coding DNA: TGTGCCAGCAGTTCCCCGTTTGGCCTCGAGCAGTACTTC.

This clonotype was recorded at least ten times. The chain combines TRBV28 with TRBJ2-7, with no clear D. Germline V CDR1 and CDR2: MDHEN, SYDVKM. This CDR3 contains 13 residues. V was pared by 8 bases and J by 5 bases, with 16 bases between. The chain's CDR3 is CASGDSPTHEQYF. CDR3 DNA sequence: TGTGCCAGCGGCGACTCACCGACGCACGAGCAGTACTTC. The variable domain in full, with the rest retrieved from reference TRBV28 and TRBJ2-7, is DVKVTQSSRYLVKRTGEKVFLECVQDMDHENMFWYRQDPGLGLRLIYFSYDVKMKEKGDIPEGYSVSREKKERFSLILESASTNQTSMYLCASGDSPTHEQYFGPGTRLTVT.

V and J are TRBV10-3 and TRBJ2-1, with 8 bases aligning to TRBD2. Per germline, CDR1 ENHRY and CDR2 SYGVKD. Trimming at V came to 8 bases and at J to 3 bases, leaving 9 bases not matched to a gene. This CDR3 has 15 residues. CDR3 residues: CAIPAREGGYNEQFF. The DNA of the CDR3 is TGTGCCATCCCCGCCCGGGAGGGGGGCTACAATGAGCAGTTCTTC.

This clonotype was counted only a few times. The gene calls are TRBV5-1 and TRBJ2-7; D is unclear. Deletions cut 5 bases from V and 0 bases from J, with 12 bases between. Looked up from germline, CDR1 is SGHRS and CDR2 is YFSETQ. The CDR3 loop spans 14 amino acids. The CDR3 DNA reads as TGCGCCAGCAGATCAAAGCTGAGCTCCTACGAGCAGTACTTC. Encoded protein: CASRSKLSSYEQYF.

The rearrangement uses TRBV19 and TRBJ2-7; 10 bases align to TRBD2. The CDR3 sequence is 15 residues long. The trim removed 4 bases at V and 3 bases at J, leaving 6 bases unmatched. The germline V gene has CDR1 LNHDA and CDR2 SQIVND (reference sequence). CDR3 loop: CASSSGTSAYYEQYF. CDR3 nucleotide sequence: TGTGCCAGTAGTAGCGGGACTAGCGCCTACTACGAGCAGTACTTC.

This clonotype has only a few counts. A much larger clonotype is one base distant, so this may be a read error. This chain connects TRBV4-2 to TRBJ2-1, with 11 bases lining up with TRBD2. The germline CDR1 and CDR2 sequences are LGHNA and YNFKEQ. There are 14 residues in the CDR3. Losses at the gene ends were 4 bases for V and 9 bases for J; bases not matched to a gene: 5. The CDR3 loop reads CASSPLAGEGEQFF. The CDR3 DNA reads TGTGCCAGCAGCCCACTAGCGGGAGAAGGTGAGCAGTTCTTC.